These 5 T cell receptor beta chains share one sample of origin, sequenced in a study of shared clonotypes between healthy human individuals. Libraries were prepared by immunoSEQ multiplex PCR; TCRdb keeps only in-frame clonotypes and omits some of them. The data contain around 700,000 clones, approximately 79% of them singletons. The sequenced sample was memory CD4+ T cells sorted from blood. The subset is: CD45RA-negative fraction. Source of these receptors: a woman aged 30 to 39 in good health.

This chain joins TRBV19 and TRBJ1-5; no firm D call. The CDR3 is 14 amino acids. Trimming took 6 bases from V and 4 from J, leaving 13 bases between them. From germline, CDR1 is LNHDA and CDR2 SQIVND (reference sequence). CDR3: CASSPRTINQPQHF. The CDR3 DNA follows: TGTGCCAGTAGCCCCCGGACGATAAATCAGCCCCAGCATTTT.

CDR3 region: CATSFSGRDNEQFF. The DNA for the CDR3 is TGTGCCACTTCCTTTAGCGGGAGGGACAATGAGCAGTTCTTC. This chain connects TRBV19 to TRBJ2-1, with 11 bases aligning to TRBD2. Losses at the gene ends were 10 bases for V and 5 bases for J; bases not matched to a gene: 7. The CDR3 spans 14 residues. CDR1 and CDR2 (germline): LNHDA, SQIVND (reference sequence).

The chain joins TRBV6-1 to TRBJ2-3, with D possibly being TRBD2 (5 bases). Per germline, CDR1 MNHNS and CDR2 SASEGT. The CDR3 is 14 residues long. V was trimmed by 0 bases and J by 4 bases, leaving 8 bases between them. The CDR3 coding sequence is TGTGCCAGCAGTGAAGCGCGGCGGGCAGATACGCAGTATTTT. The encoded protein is CASSEARRADTQYF.

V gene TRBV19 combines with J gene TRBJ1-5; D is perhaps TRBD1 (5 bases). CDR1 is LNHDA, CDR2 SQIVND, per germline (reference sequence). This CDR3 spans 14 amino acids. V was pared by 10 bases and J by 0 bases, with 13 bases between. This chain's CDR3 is CATWGRDSNQPQHF. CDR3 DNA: TGTGCCACCTGGGGGAGGGATAGCAATCAGCCCCAGCATTTT. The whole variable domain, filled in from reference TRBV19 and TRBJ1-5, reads DGGITQSPKYLFRKEGQNVTLSCEQNLNHDAMYWYRQDPGQGLRLIYYSQIVNDFQKGDIAEGYSVSREKKESFPLTVTSAQKNPTAFYLCATWGRDSNQPQHFGDGTRLSIL.

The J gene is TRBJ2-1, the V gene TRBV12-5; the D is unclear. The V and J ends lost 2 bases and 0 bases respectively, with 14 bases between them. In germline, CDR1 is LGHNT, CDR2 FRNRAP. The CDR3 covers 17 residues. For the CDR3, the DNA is TGTGCTAGTGGTTTGTCTACAGAGAAGAGCTCCTACAATGAGCAGTTCTTC. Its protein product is CASGLSTEKSSYNEQFF. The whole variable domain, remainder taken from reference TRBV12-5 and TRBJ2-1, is DARVTQTPRHKVTEMGQEVTMRCQPILGHNTVFWYRQTMMQGLELLAYFRNRAPLDDSGMPKDRFSAEMPDATLATLKIQPSEPRDSAVYFCASGLSTEKSSYNEQFFGPGTRLTVL.